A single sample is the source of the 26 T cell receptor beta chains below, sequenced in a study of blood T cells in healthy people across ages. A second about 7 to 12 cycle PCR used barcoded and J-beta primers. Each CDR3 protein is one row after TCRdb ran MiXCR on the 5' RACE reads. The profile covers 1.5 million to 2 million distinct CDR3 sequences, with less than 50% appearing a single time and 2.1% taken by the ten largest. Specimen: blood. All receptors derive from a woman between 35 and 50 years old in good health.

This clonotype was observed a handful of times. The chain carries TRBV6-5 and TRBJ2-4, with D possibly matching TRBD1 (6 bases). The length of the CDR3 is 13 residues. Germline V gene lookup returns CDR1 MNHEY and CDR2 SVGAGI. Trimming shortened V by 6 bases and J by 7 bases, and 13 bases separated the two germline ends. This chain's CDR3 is CASRVLTGNIQYF. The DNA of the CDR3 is TGTGCCAGCAGGGTTCTTACAGGGAACATTCAGTACTTC.

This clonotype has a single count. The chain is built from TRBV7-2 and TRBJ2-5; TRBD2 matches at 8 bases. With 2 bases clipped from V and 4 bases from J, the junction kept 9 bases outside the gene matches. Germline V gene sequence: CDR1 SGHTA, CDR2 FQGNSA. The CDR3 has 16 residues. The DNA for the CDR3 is TGTGCCAGCAGCTTACCGGGGGGGGTCGTCCCAGAGACCCAGTACTTC. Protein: CASSLPGGVVPETQYF. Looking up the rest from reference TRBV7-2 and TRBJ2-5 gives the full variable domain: GAGVSQSPSNKVTEKGKDVELRCDPISGHTALYWYRQSLGQGLEFLIYFQGNSAPDKSGLPSDRFSAERTGGSVSTLTIQRTQQEDSAVYLCASSLPGGVVPETQYFGPGTRLLVL.

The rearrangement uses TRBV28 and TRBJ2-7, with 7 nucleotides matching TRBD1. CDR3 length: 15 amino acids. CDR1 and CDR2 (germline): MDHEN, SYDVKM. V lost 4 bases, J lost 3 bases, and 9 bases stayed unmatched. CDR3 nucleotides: TGTGCCAGCAGTTCAATAGGACAGGCGAGCTACGAGCAGTACTTC. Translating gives CASSSIGQASYEQYF. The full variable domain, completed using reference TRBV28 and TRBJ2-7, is DVKVTQSSRYLVKRTGEKVFLECVQDMDHENMFWYRQDPGLGLRLIYFSYDVKMKEKGDIPEGYSVSREKKERFSLILESASTNQTSMYLCASSSIGQASYEQYFGPGTRLTVT.

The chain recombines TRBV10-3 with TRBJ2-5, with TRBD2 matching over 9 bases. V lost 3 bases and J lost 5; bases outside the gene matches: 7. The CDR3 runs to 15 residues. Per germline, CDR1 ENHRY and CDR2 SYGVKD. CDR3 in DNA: TGTGCCATCAGTGAAATTGCGGGGGGGCTGGAGACCCAGTACTTC. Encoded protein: CAISEIAGGLETQYF.

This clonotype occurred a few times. CDR3 loop: CASSLGVTGLAANEKLFF. The CDR3 DNA sequence: TGTGCCAGCAGCCTAGGGGTCACGGGCCTCGCGGCTAATGAAAAACTGTTTTTT. The rearrangement links TRBV11-2 to TRBJ1-4; D may be TRBD1 (5 bases). With 5 bases removed from V and 3 bases from J, the gap between germline ends came to 22 bases. The germline gives CDR1 SGHAT, CDR2 FQNNGV. The CDR3 contains 18 residues.

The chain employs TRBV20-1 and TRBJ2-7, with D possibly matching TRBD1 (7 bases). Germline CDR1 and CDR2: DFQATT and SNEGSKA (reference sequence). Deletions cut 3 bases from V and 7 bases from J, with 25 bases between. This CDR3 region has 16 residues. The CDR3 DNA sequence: TGCAGTGCTAGGTCCCTACAGGGGAGGAGGAACAATGAGCAGTACTTC. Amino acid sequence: CSARSLQGRRNNEQYF.

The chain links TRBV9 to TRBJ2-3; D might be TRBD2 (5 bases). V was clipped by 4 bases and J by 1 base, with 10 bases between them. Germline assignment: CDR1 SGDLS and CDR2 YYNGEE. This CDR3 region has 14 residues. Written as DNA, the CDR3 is TGTGCCAGCAGCCAAGCACTAGGCACAGATACGCAGTATTTT. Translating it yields CASSQALGTDTQYF.

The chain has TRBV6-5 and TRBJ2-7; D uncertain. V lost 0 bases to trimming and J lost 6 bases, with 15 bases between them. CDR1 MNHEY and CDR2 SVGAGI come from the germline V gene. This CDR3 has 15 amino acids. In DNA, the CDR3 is TGTGCCAGCAGTTACTCGAGAGGCGGAGCTGGCGAGCAGTACTTC. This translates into CASSYSRGGAGEQYF.

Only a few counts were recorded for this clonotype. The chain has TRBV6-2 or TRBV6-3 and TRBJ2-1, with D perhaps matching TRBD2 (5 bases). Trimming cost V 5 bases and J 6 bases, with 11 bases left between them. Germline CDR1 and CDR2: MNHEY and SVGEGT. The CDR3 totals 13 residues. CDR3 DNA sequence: TGTGCCAGCAGTGGTCATGGAGGCAATGAGCAGTTCTTC. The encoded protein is CASSGHGGNEQFF.

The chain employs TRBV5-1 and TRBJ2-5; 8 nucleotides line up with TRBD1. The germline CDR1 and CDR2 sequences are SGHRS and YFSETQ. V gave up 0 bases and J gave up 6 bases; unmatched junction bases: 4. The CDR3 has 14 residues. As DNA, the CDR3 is TGCGCCAGCAGCTTGGGGACAGGGCTCCAGACCCAGTACTTC. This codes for CASSLGTGLQTQYF.

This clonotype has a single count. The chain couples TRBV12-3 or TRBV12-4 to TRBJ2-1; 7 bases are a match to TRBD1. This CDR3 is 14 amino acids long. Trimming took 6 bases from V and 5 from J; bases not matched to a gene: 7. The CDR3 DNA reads TGTGCCAGCAGGGAACAGGGGCGAAACAATGAGCAGTTCTTC. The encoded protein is CASREQGRNNEQFF.

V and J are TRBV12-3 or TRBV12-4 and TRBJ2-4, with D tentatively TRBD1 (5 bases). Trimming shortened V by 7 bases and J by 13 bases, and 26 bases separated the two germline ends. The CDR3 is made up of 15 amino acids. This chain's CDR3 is CASTKGPLSYNEQYF. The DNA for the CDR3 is TGTGCCAGCACCAAGGGGCCCCTCTCCTACAATGAGCAGTACTTC.

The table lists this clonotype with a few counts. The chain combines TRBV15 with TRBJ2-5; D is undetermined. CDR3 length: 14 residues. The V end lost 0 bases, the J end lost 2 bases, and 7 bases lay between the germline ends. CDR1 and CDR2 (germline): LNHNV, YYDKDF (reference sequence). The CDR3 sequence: CATSRDSQQETQYF. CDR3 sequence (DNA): TGTGCCACCAGCAGAGATTCACAGCAAGAGACCCAGTACTTC.

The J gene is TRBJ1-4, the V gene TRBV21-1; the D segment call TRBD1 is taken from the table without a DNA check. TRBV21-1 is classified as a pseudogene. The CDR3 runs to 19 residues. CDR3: CASSIGQGVLLSTNEKLFF. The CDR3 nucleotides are TGTGCCAGCAGCATTGGACAGGGAGTGCTACTATCAACTAATGAAAAACTGTTTTTT.

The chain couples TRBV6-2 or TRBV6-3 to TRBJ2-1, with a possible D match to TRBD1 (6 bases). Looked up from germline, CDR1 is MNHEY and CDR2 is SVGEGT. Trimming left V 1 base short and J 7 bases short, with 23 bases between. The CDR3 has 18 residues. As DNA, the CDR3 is TGTGCCAGCAGTTACTTCGGGTCGGGGCTGAAAGGACAGAATGAGCAGTTCTTC. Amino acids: CASSYFGSGLKGQNEQFF.

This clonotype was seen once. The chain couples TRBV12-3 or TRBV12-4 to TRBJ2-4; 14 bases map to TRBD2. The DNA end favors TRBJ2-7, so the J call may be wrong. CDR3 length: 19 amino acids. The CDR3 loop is CASSSPTKGTSGGYYEQYF. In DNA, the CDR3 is TGTGCCAGCAGTTCGCCAACCAAAGGGACTAGCGGGGGATACTACGAGCAGTACTTC.

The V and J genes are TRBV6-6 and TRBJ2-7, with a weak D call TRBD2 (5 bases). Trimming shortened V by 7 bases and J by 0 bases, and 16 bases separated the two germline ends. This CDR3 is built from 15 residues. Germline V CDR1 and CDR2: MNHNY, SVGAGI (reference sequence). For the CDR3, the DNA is TGTGCCAGCACCACTAGGACGGAAAGCTCCTACGAGCAGTACTTC. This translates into CASTTRTESSYEQYF.

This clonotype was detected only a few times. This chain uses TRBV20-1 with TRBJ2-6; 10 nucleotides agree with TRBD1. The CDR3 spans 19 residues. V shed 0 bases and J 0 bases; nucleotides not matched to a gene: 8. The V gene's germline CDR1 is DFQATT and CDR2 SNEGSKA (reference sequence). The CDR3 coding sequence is TGCAGTGCTAGAGATCTGGGACAGGGGAGAGACTCTGGGGCCAACGTCCTGACTTTC. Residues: CSARDLGQGRDSGANVLTF.

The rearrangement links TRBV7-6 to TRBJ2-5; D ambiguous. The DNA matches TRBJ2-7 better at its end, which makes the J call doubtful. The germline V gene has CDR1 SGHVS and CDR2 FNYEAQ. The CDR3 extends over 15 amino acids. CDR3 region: CASSITPRTDAEQYF. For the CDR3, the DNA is TGTGCCAGCAGCATAACACCGCGCACAGATGCCGAGCAGTACTTC.

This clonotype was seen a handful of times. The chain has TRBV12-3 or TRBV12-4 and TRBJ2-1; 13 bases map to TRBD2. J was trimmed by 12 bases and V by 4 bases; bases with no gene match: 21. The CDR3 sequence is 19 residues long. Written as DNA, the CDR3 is TGTGCCAGCAGTTCCCGCCCCGGAGGGACTAGCGGGAACCGTTCTAGGCAGTTCTTC. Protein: CASSSRPGGTSGNRSRQFF.

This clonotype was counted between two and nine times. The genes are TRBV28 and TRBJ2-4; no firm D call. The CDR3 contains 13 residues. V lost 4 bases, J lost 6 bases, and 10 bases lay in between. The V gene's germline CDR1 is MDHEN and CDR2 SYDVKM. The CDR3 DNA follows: TGTGCCAGCAGTTCCACCCAATTAAACATTCAGTACTTC. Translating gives CASSSTQLNIQYF.

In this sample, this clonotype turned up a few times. CDR3 amino acids: CASSLTGEDGYTF. The CDR3 DNA reads as TGCGCCAGCAGCTTGACAGGGGAAGACGGCTACACCTTC. J is TRBJ1-2 and V is TRBV5-1, with 7 bases lining up with TRBD1. V lost 1 base and J lost 8; bases outside the gene matches: 5. This CDR3 comprises 13 residues. Germline values: CDR1 SGHRS, CDR2 YFSETQ.

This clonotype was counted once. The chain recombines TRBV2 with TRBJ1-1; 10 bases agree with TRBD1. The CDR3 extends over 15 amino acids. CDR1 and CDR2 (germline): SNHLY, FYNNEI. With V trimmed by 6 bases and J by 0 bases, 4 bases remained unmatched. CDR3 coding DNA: TGTGCCAGCAGAAGACAGGGGGCGTTGAACACTGAAGCTTTCTTT. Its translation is CASRRQGALNTEAFF.

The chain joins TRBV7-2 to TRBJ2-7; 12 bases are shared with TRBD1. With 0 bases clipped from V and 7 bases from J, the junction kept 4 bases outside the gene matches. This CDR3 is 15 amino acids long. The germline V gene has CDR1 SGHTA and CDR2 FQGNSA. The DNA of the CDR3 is TGTGCCAGCAGCTTAGCGGGACAGGGGGCGTCAGAGCAGTACTTC. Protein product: CASSLAGQGASEQYF. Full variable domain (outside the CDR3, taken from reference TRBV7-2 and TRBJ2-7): GAGVSQSPSNKVTEKGKDVELRCDPISGHTALYWYRQSLGQGLEFLIYFQGNSAPDKSGLPSDRFSAERTGGSVSTLTIQRTQQEDSAVYLCASSLAGQGASEQYFGPGTRLTVT.

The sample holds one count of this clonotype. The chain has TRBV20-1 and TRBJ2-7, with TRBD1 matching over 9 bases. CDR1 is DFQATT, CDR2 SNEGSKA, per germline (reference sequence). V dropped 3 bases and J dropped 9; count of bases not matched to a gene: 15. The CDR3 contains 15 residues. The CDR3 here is CSARSLGQGPRPQYF. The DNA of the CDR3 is TGCAGTGCTAGGAGTTTGGGACAGGGCCCCCGTCCGCAGTACTTC.

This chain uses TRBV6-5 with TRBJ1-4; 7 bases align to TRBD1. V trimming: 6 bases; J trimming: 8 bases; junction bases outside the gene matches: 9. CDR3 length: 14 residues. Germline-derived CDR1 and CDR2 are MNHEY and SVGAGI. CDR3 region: CASRRQGAPEKLFF. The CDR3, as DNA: TGTGCCAGCAGAAGACAGGGAGCTCCGGAAAAACTGTTTTTT.